This TCR beta chain was profiled in a study of shared clonotypes between healthy human individuals. TCRdb keeps only in-frame clones here, not all; method: immunoSEQ multiplex PCR. Here the sample spans fewer than 3 million clones, about 90% being singletons. V trimming: 3 bases; J trimming: 6 bases; junction bases outside the gene matches: 4. The CDR3 is made up of 14 amino acids. The germline CDR1 and CDR2 sequences are KGHSH and LQKENI. The sequence was obtained from a man between 18 and 35 years old in good health. Some clones in this sample may be carry-over from other donors' samples. The sequencing sample was made of naive CD4+ T cells from PBMCs. Described subset: CD45RA+ positively selected. The chain joins TRBV18 to TRBJ1-1, with 10 positions matching TRBD1. Here the CDR3 DNA reads TGTGCCAGCTCACCTGACAGGGGGCGGGCTGAAGCTTTCTTT. Amino acids: CASSPDRGRAEAFF.